The 20 T cell receptor beta chains in this list originate from one sample, sequenced in a study of response to subunit inactivated influenza vaccine. Via MiXCR, TCRdb re-called the RT-PCR reads, giving one row per CDR3 protein. The top ten hold roughly 12% of the sample, which has 650,000 to 700,000 distinct CDR3 sequences, approximately 14% seen once. The specimen comprised PBMCs from blood, sampled approximately 12 days after vaccination. The receptors derive from a man aged 50-59 years who received an inactivated influenza vaccine.

In its sample, this clonotype was seen a few times. The chain recombines TRBV5-1 with TRBJ1-5, with unresolved D. Between the trimmed V and J ends, which lost 0 bases and 2 bases, there was a span of 9 bases. CDR3 length: 15 residues. Germline CDR1 is SGHRS and CDR2 is YFSETQ. The CDR3 bases are TGCGCCAGCAGCTTGGCGGCAGGTGGCAATCAGCCCCAGCATTTT. Translated, it gives CASSLAAGGNQPQHF.

This chain joins TRBV7-2 and TRBJ1-2; no clear D. Trimming pared 4 bases from V and 7 bases from J, leaving 16 bases between. The CDR3 is 14 residues long. Germline CDR1 and CDR2: SGHTA and FQGNSA. The CDR3 reads CASSYSGVSVGYTF. The CDR3 nucleotides are TGTGCCAGCAGCTACTCCGGGGTCTCGGTTGGCTACACCTTC.

This clonotype was seen more than once but under ten times. The chain uses TRBV5-1 and TRBJ2-2; 7 nucleotides agree with TRBD1. This CDR3 has 16 residues. Unmatched junction bases numbered 6, after V lost 0 bases and J lost 4 bases. Germline V gene lookup returns CDR1 SGHRS and CDR2 YFSETQ. CDR3 amino acids: CASSLDPGGITGELFF. In DNA, the CDR3 is TGCGCCAGCAGCTTGGACCCAGGGGGTATCACCGGGGAGCTGTTTTTT.

This rearrangement joins TRBV15 to TRBJ1-2, with a possible D match to TRBD1 (5 bases). V dropped 0 bases and J dropped 3 bases, with 14 bases sitting between them. CDR3 size: 16 residues. The germline V gene has CDR1 LNHNV and CDR2 YYDKDF (reference sequence). CDR3 amino acids: CATSRDLGRGDYGYTF. CDR3 in DNA: TGTGCCACCAGCAGAGATTTGGGTAGAGGGGACTATGGCTACACCTTC. The full variable domain, its missing parts supplied by reference TRBV15 and TRBJ1-2, is DAMVIQNPRYQVTQFGKPVTLSCSQTLNHNVMYWYQQKSSQAPKLLFHYYDKDFNNEADTPDNFQSRRPNTSFCFLDIRSPGLGDTAMYLCATSRDLGRGDYGYTFGSGTRLTVV.

This clonotype was counted a few times. This chain connects TRBV20-1 to TRBJ2-3; perhaps TRBD2 as D (6 bases). The germline V gene encodes CDR1 DFQATT and CDR2 SNEGSKA (reference sequence). V lost 4 bases, J lost 1 base, and 12 bases lay in between. This CDR3 has 14 amino acids. CDR3 region: CSATVVAGTDTQYF. The CDR3 coding sequence is TGCAGTGCTACGGTAGTAGCGGGCACAGATACGCAGTATTTT.

This clonotype showed up just once. The rearrangement uses TRBV28 and TRBJ2-1; weak D call: TRBD1 (6 bases). Germline CDR1 and CDR2: MDHEN and SYDVKM. V lost 7 bases and J lost 8, with 9 bases in between. This CDR3 is 11 amino acids long. CDR3 coding DNA: TGTGCCAGCACCGAGGGGGATGAGCAGTTCTTC. Amino acid sequence: CASTEGDEQFF. Full variable domain (remainder filled in from reference TRBV28 and TRBJ2-1): DVKVTQSSRYLVKRTGEKVFLECVQDMDHENMFWYRQDPGLGLRLIYFSYDVKMKEKGDIPEGYSVSREKKERFSLILESASTNQTSMYLCASTEGDEQFFGPGTRLTVL.

This clonotype was found a few times. This sequence joins TRBV20-1 and TRBJ2-5; the D call may be TRBD1 or TRBD2 (5 bases each). The CDR3 loop spans 13 amino acids. Trimming cost V 5 bases and J 2 bases, with 12 bases left between them. The V gene's germline CDR1 is DFQATT and CDR2 SNEGSKA (reference sequence). CDR3 coding DNA: TGCAGTGCTTACCGGGACCAACAAGAGACCCAGTACTTC. Amino acids: CSAYRDQQETQYF.

This clonotype was detected a few times. This chain links TRBV20-1 with TRBJ2-2, with D possibly being TRBD1 or TRBD2 (5 bases each). Germline CDR1 reads DFQATT; CDR2 reads SNEGSKA (reference sequence). There are 15 residues in the CDR3. Trimming pared 5 bases from V and 3 bases from J, leaving 16 bases between. The CDR3 sequence: CSAFLPGRDTGELFF. Here the CDR3 DNA reads TGCAGTGCTTTTCTACCGGGACGGGACACCGGGGAGCTGTTTTTT.

In its sample, this clonotype was seen many times. The chain uses TRBV28 and TRBJ2-3; a possible D gene is TRBD2 (5 bases). V was shortened by 2 bases and J by 0 bases, with 9 bases between the two germline ends. The CDR3 is 15 residues long. Germline lookup yields CDR1 MDHEN and CDR2 SYDVKM. The CDR3 nucleotides are TGTGCCAGCAGTTTAGAGCGGAGTAGCACAGATACGCAGTATTTT. It yields the protein CASSLERSSTDTQYF.

The V gene is TRBV7-6, the J gene TRBJ2-1; no reliable D call. From germline, CDR1 is SGHVS and CDR2 FNYEAQ. This CDR3 has 15 residues. Trimming removed 5 bases at V and 0 bases at J, with 11 bases between. This CDR3 reads CASSQEKYSYNEQFF. CDR3 nucleotides: TGTGCCAGCAGCCAAGAAAAATACTCCTACAATGAGCAGTTCTTC.

This clonotype was counted a few times. This rearrangement joins TRBV28 to TRBJ1-1; unclear D gene. Germline V gene sequence: CDR1 MDHEN, CDR2 SYDVKM. The length of the CDR3 is 14 residues. V dropped 2 bases and J dropped 3 bases, with 10 bases sitting between them. The DNA for the CDR3 is TGTGCCAGCAGTTTAAGGGTTCAGGACACTGAAGCTTTCTTT. This codes for CASSLRVQDTEAFF.

The chain employs TRBV6-1 and TRBJ1-5; D is uncertain. The CDR3 has 14 residues. V dropped 10 bases and J dropped 0 bases, with 13 bases sitting between them. Germline CDR1 and CDR2: MNHNS and SASEGT. The CDR3 nucleotides read TGTGCCACAACCGGGCAGGTTAGCAATCAGCCCCAGCATTTT. Protein sequence: CATTGQVSNQPQHF.

This clonotype was seen at least ten times. The chain carries TRBV10-3 and TRBJ1-1; 7 bases are shared with TRBD1. V was pared by 6 bases and J by 4 bases, with 8 bases of the junction left unmatched. Germline lookup yields CDR1 ENHRY and CDR2 SYGVKD. The CDR3 spans 14 residues. The CDR3 region is CAIRTDRAGTEAFF. Written as DNA, the CDR3 is TGTGCCATCAGGACTGACAGGGCCGGCACTGAAGCTTTCTTT.

The chain uses TRBV6-2 or TRBV6-3 and TRBJ1-1; D is unclear. Between the trimmed V and J ends, which lost 6 bases and 4 bases, there was a span of 9 bases. From germline, CDR1 is MNHEY and CDR2 SVGEGT. The CDR3 covers 12 residues. CDR3 sequence: CASSNWGTEAFF. The CDR3 DNA reads as TGTGCCAGCAGCAATTGGGGCACTGAAGCTTTCTTT.

The chain carries TRBV5-1 and TRBJ2-3; no definite D call. The V end lost 5 bases, the J end lost 0 bases, and 13 bases lay between the germline ends. Germline V gene sequence: CDR1 SGHRS, CDR2 YFSETQ. The CDR3 sequence is 15 residues long. CDR3 loop: CASRRSRESTDTQYF. The CDR3 coding sequence is TGCGCCAGCAGGAGGTCTAGAGAGAGCACAGATACGCAGTATTTT. Supplemented by reference TRBV5-1 and TRBJ2-3, the full variable domain reads KAGVTQTPRYLIKTRGQQVTLSCSPISGHRSVSWYQQTPGQGLQFLFEYFSETQRNKGNFPGRFSGRQFSNSRSEMNVSTLELGDSALYLCASRRSRESTDTQYFGPGTRLTVL.

This clonotype was observed a handful of times. The DNA for the CDR3 is TGTGCCAGCAGTGGTTCAACAGGGACCTACGAGCAGTACTTC. Its translation: CASSGSTGTYEQYF. The rearrangement links TRBV28 to TRBJ2-7; D possibly corresponds to TRBD1 (6 bases). Germline values: CDR1 MDHEN, CDR2 SYDVKM. CDR3 size: 14 residues. Between the trimmed V and J ends, which lost 5 bases and 2 bases, there was a span of 13 bases.

The table lists this clonotype with a few counts. The chain recombines TRBV24-1 with TRBJ2-1, with D maybe TRBD2 (6 bases). The CDR3 runs 14 residues. CDR1 and CDR2 from the germline V gene are KGHDR and SFDVKD. V shed 1 base and J shed 6 bases, with 9 bases lying between them. The CDR3 DNA reads as TGTGCCACCAGTGATTTCCGGGGAGGCAATGAGCAGTTCTTC. Translation: CATSDFRGGNEQFF.

This clonotype was found a few times. The rearrangement joins TRBV29-1 to TRBJ2-3; 8 nucleotides line up with TRBD1. The CDR3 consists of 15 residues. Trimming cost V 5 bases and J 3 bases; bases outside gene matches: 10. In germline, CDR1 is SQVTM, CDR2 ANQGSEA. The chain's CDR3 is CSVSQGAAGTDTQYF. The CDR3 DNA sequence: TGCAGCGTTAGTCAGGGGGCGGCTGGTACAGATACGCAGTATTTT.

This clonotype was counted between two and nine times. This chain joins TRBV6-5 and TRBJ2-1; unclear D gene. V dropped 4 bases and J dropped 9 bases, with 10 bases sitting between them. The germline gives CDR1 MNHEY, CDR2 SVGAGI. This CDR3 has 12 amino acids. The CDR3 sequence: CASSSRTFEQFF. The DNA of the CDR3 is TGTGCCAGCAGTTCCAGAACTTTTGAGCAGTTCTTC.

This clonotype was counted between two and nine times. The V call is TRBV18, the J call TRBJ1-1; 7 bases are a match to TRBD1. The germline CDR1 and CDR2 sequences are KGHSH and LQKENI. Unmatched junction bases numbered 4, after V lost 8 bases and J lost 1 base. The CDR3 is 13 amino acids. In DNA, the CDR3 is TGTGCCAGCACCACAGGGGAGAACACTGAAGCTTTCTTT. Translating it yields CASTTGENTEAFF.